This T cell receptor beta chain was documented in a study of T cell responses to AZD1222 COVID-19 vaccine. The repertoire was sequenced with immunoSEQ multiplex PCR; TCRdb's copy has only in-frame clones and lacks some. The table lists about 140,000 clones, approximately 90% of them singletons, with 3.1% in the top ten. V trimming: 4 bases; J trimming: 10 bases; junction bases outside the gene matches: 6. CDR1 SGDLS and CDR2 YYNGEE come from the germline V gene. The length of the CDR3 is 12 residues. The sequencing used peripheral blood, collected 28 days after the second AZD1222 dose. The V call is TRBV9, the J call TRBJ1-2; 8 bases align to TRBD1. The receptor's source is an adult who received the AZD1222 COVID-19 vaccine. The CDR3 nucleotides are TGTGCCAGCAGCAAACAGGACAGGGACTACACCTTC. It specifies CASSKQDRDYTF.